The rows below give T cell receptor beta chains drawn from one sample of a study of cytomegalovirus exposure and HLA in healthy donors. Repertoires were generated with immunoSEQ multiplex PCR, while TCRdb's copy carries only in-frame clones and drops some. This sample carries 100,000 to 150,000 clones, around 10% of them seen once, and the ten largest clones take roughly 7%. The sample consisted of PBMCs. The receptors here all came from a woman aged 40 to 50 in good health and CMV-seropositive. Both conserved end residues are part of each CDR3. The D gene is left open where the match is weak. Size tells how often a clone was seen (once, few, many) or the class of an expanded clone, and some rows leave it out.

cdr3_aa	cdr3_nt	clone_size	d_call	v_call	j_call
CASSSGTGSNQPQHF	TGTGCCAGCAGCTCCGGGACAGGGTCCAATCAGCCCCAGCATTTT	few	TRBD1	TRBV7-9	TRBJ1-5
CASSEQGLGTEAFF	TGTGCCAGCAGCGAACAGGGATTGGGCACTGAAGCTTTCTTT	few	.	TRBV9	TRBJ1-1
CASSFVTAYEQYF	TGTGCCAGCAGCTTTGTCACAGCCTACGAGCAGTACTTC	.	.	TRBV5-5	TRBJ2-7
CASSPGGGNTEAFF	TGTGCCAGCTCACCAGGGGGGGGGAACACTGAAGCTTTCTTT	.	.	TRBV18	TRBJ1-1
CASSLAGVNQETQYF	TGCGCCAGCAGCTTGGCCGGGGTCAACCAAGAGACCCAGTACTTC	once	.	TRBV5-1	TRBJ2-5
CASSFGRGGPNTDTQYF	TGCGCCAGCAGCTTTGGCCGCGGGGGACCCAACACAGATACGCAGTATTTT	few	TRBD2	TRBV5-1	TRBJ2-3
CASSPRGFRNTEAFF	TGTGCCAGCAGCCCCCGGGGGTTTCGGAACACTGAAGCTTTCTTT	few	.	TRBV7-8	TRBJ1-1
CASSHQGQGGLYGYTF	TGCGCCAGCAGCCATCAGGGACAGGGAGGGCTCTATGGCTACACCTTC	few	TRBD1	TRBV4-3	TRBJ1-2
CASSLAEGTLINYEQYF	TGTGCCAGCAGCTTAGCGGAAGGGACACTTATTAACTACGAGCAGTACTTC	.	.	TRBV7-9	TRBJ2-7
CASSLVATGATGGTEAFF	TGTGCCAGCAGCTTAGTAGCGACAGGGGCAACAGGAGGCACTGAAGCTTTCTTT	.	TRBD1	TRBV7-2	TRBJ1-1
CASSQAGGGLRMYQETQYF	TGCGCCAGCAGCCAGGCGGGAGGGGGCTTGAGGATGTACCAAGAGACCCAGTACTTC	.	TRBD2	TRBV4-3	TRBJ2-5
CASSSEETQYF	TGTGCCAGCAGTTCCGAGGAGACCCAGTACTTC	few	.	TRBV6-1	TRBJ2-5
CSAGGQGSSSYEQYF	TGCAGCGCGGGGGGACAGGGATCATCCTCCTACGAGCAGTACTTC	few	TRBD1	TRBV29-1	TRBJ2-7
CATLTGKNTEAFF	TGTGCCACACTGACAGGGAAGAACACTGAAGCTTTCTTT	.	TRBD1	TRBV6-6	TRBJ1-1
CASSFRLAGASTGELFF	TGTGCCAGCAGCTTCCGACTAGCGGGGGCCTCAACCGGGGAGCTGTTTTTT	.	TRBD2	TRBV7-7	TRBJ2-2
CASSSSGGTGELFF	TGTGCCAGCAGCTCTAGCGGGGGTACCGGGGAGCTGTTTTTT	.	TRBD2	TRBV7-9	TRBJ2-2
CAISDTTVSNQPQHF	TGTGCCATCAGTGATACGACAGTTAGCAATCAGCCCCAGCATTTT	few	.	TRBV10-3	TRBJ1-5
CASSDRDRDTGELFF	TGTGCCAGCAGTGACCGGGACAGGGACACCGGGGAGCTGTTTTTT	.	TRBD1	TRBV6-6	TRBJ2-2
CASSSSGGSGNEQFF	TGCGCCAGCAGCTCTAGCGGGGGATCGGGGAATGAGCAGTTCTTC	.	TRBD2	TRBV5-1	TRBJ2-1
CASSGGAGNEQFF	TGCGCCAGCAGCGGGGGCGCAGGCAATGAGCAGTTCTTC	.	.	TRBV5-1	TRBJ2-1
CASSVAGGRTDTQYF	TGTGCCAGCAGCGTAGCGGGAGGACGCACAGATACGCAGTATTTT	.	TRBD2	TRBV9	TRBJ2-3
CASLRGGANSYEQYF	TGCGCCAGTCTTCGCGGGGGGGCGAACTCCTACGAGCAGTACTTC	few	TRBD2	TRBV10-2	TRBJ2-7
CASSRQGGELFF	TGTGCCAGCAGCCGACAGGGCGGGGAGCTGTTTTTT	.	TRBD1	TRBV27	TRBJ2-2
CASSLAVQGTQYF	TGTGCCAGCAGCCTAGCGGTTCAAGGGACCCAGTACTTC	few	TRBD2	TRBV2	TRBJ2-5
CASQTQGGYGYTF	TGTGCCAGCCAGACCCAGGGAGGGTATGGCTACACCTTC	.	.	TRBV6-1	TRBJ1-2
CATSRVGQGHTPFQETQYF	TGTGCCACCAGCAGAGTGGGCCAAGGCCACACGCCTTTTCAAGAGACCCAGTACTTC	few	.	TRBV15	TRBJ2-5
CASSESLAKNIQYF	TGTGCCAGCAGCGAGAGTCTAGCCAAAAACATTCAGTACTTC	.	.	TRBV2	TRBJ2-4
CASSPDSATEKLFF	TGTGCCAGCAGCCCGGACAGCGCTACTGAAAAACTGTTTTTT	.	.	TRBV7-9	TRBJ1-4
CASRTGGSTYEQYF	TGTGCCAGCAGAACAGGGGGCTCCACCTACGAGCAGTACTTC	.	TRBD1	TRBV2	TRBJ2-7
CASSLGSWGQATSYNEQFF	TGTGCCAGCAGCTTAGGTTCGTGGGGACAGGCAACCTCCTACAATGAGCAGTTCTTC	few	TRBD1	TRBV11-2	TRBJ2-1
CASSLDGTPTYEQYF	TGTGCCAGCAGCTTAGATGGGACACCGACCTACGAGCAGTACTTC	few	.	TRBV7-9	TRBJ2-7
CSVKTGEGKLFF	TGCAGCGTAAAGACAGGGGAGGGAAAACTGTTTTTT	few	TRBD1	TRBV29-1	TRBJ1-4
CASSPYSSGEETQYF	TGCGCCAGCAGCCCTTACTCTAGCGGGGAAGAGACCCAGTACTTC	few	TRBD2	TRBV4-1	TRBJ2-5
CASTGEETQYF	TGTGCCAGCACGGGAGAGGAGACCCAGTACTTC	few	.	TRBV2	TRBJ2-5
CASSFIGLAASTDTQYF	TGTGCCAGCAGTTTTATCGGACTAGCAGCTAGCACAGATACGCAGTATTTT	few	TRBD2	TRBV27	TRBJ2-3